This T cell receptor beta chain stems from a study of CD8 T cells in Susac syndrome. Study as a whole: Among sequenced Susac syndrome patients, six had active disease and eight or nine were in remission. Patients with Susac syndrome were therapy-naive, on corticosteroids, or on intravenous immunoglobulin alone at the time that blood was drawn. Study findings and constraints: The study conceded that its TCR sequencing and HLA analysis involved relatively few individuals.

The study sequenced TCR beta in blood CD8+ and CD4+ T cells. V trimming: 1 base; J trimming: 6 bases; junction bases outside the gene matches: 1. From germline, CDR1 is LGHNA and CDR2 YSLEER. CDR3 length: 13 residues. About this clonotype itself: What it binds is unknown.

It was with random hexamers that 0.5 to 1 ug RNA was reverse transcribed. TCRdb redid the calling of the immunoSEQ multiplex PCR reads with MiXCR, one entry per CDR3 protein. The table shows about 120,000 distinct CDR3 sequences, with over 90% occurring only once. The specimen was CD8+ T cells from PBMCs. The TCR comes from a human donor with Susac syndrome. This chain links TRBV4-3 with TRBJ1-2; TRBD1 aligns across 8 bases. The CDR3 DNA is TGCGCCAGCAGCCAAGTACAGGGGGATGGCTACACCTTC. It is translated as CASSQVQGDGYTF.